Below, 10 T cell receptor beta chains from the same sample are listed, as sequenced in a study of blood T cell repertoires in COVID-19. Profiling relied on immunoSEQ multiplex PCR, and the TCRdb table lists in-frame clones only, not all of them. Of 270,000 or so clones in the sample, more than 75% are singletons; the top ten hold approximately 10%. The source material was peripheral blood. The receptors stem from a man aged 40-49 years with active or convalescent COVID-19.

The chain carries TRBV11-2 and TRBJ1-4; D is possibly TRBD1 (5 bases). Germline V gene sequence: CDR1 SGHAT, CDR2 FQNNGV. V lost 0 bases and J lost 3, with 8 bases in between. There are 15 residues in the CDR3. The CDR3 protein is CASSLEGAANEKLFF. The CDR3, as DNA: TGTGCCAGCAGCTTAGAAGGGGCTGCTAATGAAAAACTGTTTTTT.

The chain recombines TRBV5-1 with TRBJ2-7, with 10 positions matching TRBD2. Germline CDR1 and CDR2: SGHRS and YFSETQ. Losses at the gene ends were 0 bases for V and 0 bases for J; bases not matched to a gene: 6. The CDR3 consists of 17 residues. The CDR3 loop is CASSLASGGVSSYEQYF. The DNA for the CDR3 is TGCGCCAGCAGCTTGGCAAGCGGGGGGGTTAGCTCCTACGAGCAGTACTTC.

The genes are TRBV11-2 and TRBJ2-3; 10 nucleotides align to TRBD2. The length of the CDR3 is 12 residues. Germline V gene data show CDR1 as SGHAT and CDR2 as FQNNGV. Trimming took 3 bases from V and 15 from J; bases not matched to a gene: 6. The CDR3 coding sequence is TGTGCCAGCAGCTTGTCTAGCGGGAGTGAATATTTT. Amino acid sequence: CASSLSSGSEYF. Drawing the rest from reference TRBV11-2 and TRBJ2-3, the complete variable domain is EAGVAQSPRYKIIEKRQSVAFWCNPISGHATLYWYQQILGQGPKLLIQFQNNGVVDDSQLPKDRFSAERLKGVDSTLKIQPAKLEDSAVYLCASSLSSGSEYFGPGTRLTVL.

The rearrangement uses TRBV5-6 and TRBJ2-2; D gene ambiguous. Between the trimmed V and J ends, which lost 4 bases and 0 bases, there was a span of 10 bases. Germline V lookup: CDR1 SGHDT, CDR2 YYEEEE. The CDR3 contains 15 residues. The CDR3 nucleotides read TGTGCCAGCAGCACCCCAGGCTCGAACACCGGGGAGCTGTTTTTT. Protein product: CASSTPGSNTGELFF.

The chain has TRBV7-9 and TRBJ2-2; D might be TRBD2 (5 bases). Trimming stripped 11 bases from V and 6 bases from J, with 19 bases between. The CDR3 is 14 residues long. Germline lookup yields CDR1 SEHNR and CDR2 FQNEAQ (reference sequence). CDR3 DNA sequence: TGTGCCCACTCAGGCGGTCGAGGGCCCGGGGAGCTGTTTTTT. Translated: CAHSGGRGPGELFF.

This chain's CDR3 is CASSRQTNQETQYF. The CDR3 coding sequence is TGTGCCAGCAGCCGACAGACCAACCAAGAGACCCAGTACTTC. The gene calls are TRBV9 and TRBJ2-5; maybe TRBD1 (5 bases). The ends were cut back, 4 bases at V and 0 bases at J, with 10 bases in the middle. The CDR3 runs to 14 residues. Germline V gives CDR1 SGDLS, CDR2 YYNGEE.

This chain joins TRBV7-9 and TRBJ1-2; D gene ambiguous. Germline assignment: CDR1 SEHNR and CDR2 FQNEAQ (reference sequence). Trimming left V 3 bases short and J 7 bases short, with 12 bases between. The CDR3 totals 13 residues. The CDR3 nucleotides read TGTGCCAGCAGCTTGTCCGGGAACGCTGGCTACACCTTC. Its translation: CASSLSGNAGYTF.

The CDR3 protein is CSVEGQGGGTDTQYF. CDR3 sequence (DNA): TGCAGCGTTGAAGGACAGGGGGGAGGGACAGATACGCAGTATTTT. This chain uses TRBV29-1 with TRBJ2-3; the match to TRBD1 covers 9 bases. The CDR3 is 15 amino acids. The ends lost 1 base at V and 3 bases at J; junction bases unmatched: 5. In germline, CDR1 is SQVTM, CDR2 ANQGSEA.

About this clone: Other DNA sequences in the sample encode the same CDR3. The rearrangement uses TRBV19 and TRBJ1-2, with D possibly TRBD1 on 5 matching bases. V was trimmed by 3 bases and J by 4 bases, leaving 9 bases between them. The CDR3 is 13 residues long. From germline, CDR1 is LNHDA and CDR2 SQIVND (reference sequence). Here the CDR3 reads CASSMGQGYGYTF. In DNA, the CDR3 is TGTGCCAGTAGTATGGGGCAGGGCTATGGCTACACCTTC.

The V call is TRBV10-2, the J call TRBJ2-2, with 14 nucleotides matching TRBD2. J lost 5 bases, V lost 7 bases, and 15 bases had no gene match. Germline loops: CDR1 WSHSY, CDR2 SAAADI. The CDR3 is 19 amino acids. The CDR3 here is CASTDWTSGRTGGTGELFF. In nucleotides, the CDR3 is TGCGCCAGCACTGATTGGACTAGCGGGAGGACCGGGGGGACCGGGGAGCTGTTTTTT.